This TCR beta chain was retrieved from a study of CD8 T cells in ankylosing spondylitis. Findings of the study overall: Matched ankylosing spondylitis synovial fluid reportedly showed significant enrichment of disease-linked clones.

This clonotype was picked up many times. No antigen is known for it. MiXCR, run by TCRdb on the 5' RACE reads, gives a single entry per CDR3 protein. The sample holds approximately 150,000 distinct CDR3 sequences, 44% seen once. The receptor comes from a male donor with ankylosing spondylitis. Sequencing was performed on synovial fluid, either unsorted or a sorted T cell fraction (not recorded which).

The CDR3: CASSLEGRGNTEAFF. The CDR3 coding sequence is TGCGCCAGCAGCTTGGAGGGTAGGGGGAACACTGAAGCTTTCTTT. The chain joins TRBV5-1 to TRBJ1-1; D is perhaps TRBD1 (5 bases). V gave up 0 bases and J gave up 1 base, with 10 bases separating them. Germline V lookup: CDR1 SGHRS, CDR2 YFSETQ. The CDR3 is 15 amino acids. Full variable domain (rest looked up from reference TRBV5-1 and TRBJ1-1): KAGVTQTPRYLIKTRGQQVTLSCSPISGHRSVSWYQQTPGQGLQFLFEYFSETQRNKGNFPGRFSGRQFSNSRSEMNVSTLELGDSALYLCASSLEGRGNTEAFFGQGTRLTVV.